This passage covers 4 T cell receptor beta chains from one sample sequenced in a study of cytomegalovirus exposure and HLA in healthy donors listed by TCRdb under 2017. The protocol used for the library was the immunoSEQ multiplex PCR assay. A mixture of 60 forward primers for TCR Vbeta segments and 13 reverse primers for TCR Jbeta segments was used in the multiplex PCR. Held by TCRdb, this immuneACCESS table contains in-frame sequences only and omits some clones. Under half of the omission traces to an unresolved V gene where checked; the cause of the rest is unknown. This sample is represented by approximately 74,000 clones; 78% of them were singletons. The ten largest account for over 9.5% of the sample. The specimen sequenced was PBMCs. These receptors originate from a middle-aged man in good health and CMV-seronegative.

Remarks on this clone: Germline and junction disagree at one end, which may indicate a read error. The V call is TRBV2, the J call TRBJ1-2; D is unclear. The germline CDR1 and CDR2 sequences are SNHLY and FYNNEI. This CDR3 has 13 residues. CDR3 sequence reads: CASREGPNYGYTF. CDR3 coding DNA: TGTGCCAGCAGGGAAGGGCCAAACTATGGCTACACCTTC.

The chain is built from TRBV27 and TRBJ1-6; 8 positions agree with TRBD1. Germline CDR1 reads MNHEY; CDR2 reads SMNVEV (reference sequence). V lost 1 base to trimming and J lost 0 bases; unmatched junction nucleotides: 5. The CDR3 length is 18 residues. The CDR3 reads CASSLWRDRSSYNSPLHF. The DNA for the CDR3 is TGTGCCAGCAGTTTATGGAGGGACAGGAGCTCCTATAATTCACCCCTCCACTTT.

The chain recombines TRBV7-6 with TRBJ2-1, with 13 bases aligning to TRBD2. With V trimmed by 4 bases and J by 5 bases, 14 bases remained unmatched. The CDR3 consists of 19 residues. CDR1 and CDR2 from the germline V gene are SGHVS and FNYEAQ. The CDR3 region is CASSSGLAGSSYRDNEQFF. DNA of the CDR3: TGTGCCAGCAGCTCGGGACTAGCGGGGAGTAGCTACAGGGACAATGAGCAGTTCTTC.

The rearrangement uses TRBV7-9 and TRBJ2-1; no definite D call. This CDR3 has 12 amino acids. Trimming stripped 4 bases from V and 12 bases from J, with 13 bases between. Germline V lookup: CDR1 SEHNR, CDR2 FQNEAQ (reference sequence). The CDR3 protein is CASSWSLEWQFF. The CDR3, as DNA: TGTGCCAGCAGCTGGAGCCTGGAGTGGCAGTTCTTC.